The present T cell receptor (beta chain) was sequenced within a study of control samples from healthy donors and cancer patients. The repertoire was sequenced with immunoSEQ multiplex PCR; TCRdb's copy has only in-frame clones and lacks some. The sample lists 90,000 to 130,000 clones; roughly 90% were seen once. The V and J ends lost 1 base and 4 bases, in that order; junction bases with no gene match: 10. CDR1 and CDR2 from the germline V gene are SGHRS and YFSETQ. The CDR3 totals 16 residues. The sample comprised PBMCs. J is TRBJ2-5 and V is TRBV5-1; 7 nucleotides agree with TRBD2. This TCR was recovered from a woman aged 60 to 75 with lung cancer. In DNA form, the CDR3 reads TGCGCCAGCAGCTTGATCACTGGCGGGGAGGGAGAGACCCAGTACTTC. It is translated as CASSLITGGEGETQYF.